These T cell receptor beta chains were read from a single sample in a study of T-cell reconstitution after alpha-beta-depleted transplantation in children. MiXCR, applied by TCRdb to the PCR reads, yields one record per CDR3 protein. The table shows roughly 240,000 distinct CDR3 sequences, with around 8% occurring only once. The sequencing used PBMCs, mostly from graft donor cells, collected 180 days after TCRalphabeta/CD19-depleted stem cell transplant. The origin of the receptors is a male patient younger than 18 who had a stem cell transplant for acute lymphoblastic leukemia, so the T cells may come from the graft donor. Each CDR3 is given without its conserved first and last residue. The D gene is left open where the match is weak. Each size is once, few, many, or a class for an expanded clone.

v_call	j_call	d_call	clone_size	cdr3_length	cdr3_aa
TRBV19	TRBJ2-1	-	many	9	ASSRVGEQF
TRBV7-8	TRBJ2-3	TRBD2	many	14	ASSPASGGREDTQY
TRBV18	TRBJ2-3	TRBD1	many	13	ASSPYDRGTDTQY
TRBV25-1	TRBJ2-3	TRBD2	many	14	ASSGASGGATDTQY
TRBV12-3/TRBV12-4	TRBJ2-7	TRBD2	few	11	ASSLRLAGVQY
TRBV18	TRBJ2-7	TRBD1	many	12	ASSPLGTDYEQY
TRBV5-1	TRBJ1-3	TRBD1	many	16	ASSSGTGGAVAGNTIY
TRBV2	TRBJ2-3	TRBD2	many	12	ASRGGRTADTQY
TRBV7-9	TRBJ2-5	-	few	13	ASSSEGGGQETQY
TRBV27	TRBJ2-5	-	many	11	ASSSQVQETQY
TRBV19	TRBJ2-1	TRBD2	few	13	ASRLAGGLYNEQF
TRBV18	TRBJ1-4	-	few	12	ASSPGTWREKLF
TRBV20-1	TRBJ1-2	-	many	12	SARRVGVSYGYT